The present entry profiles one T cell receptor (beta chain) with its context. The data stem from a study of blood T cell repertoires in COVID-19. Study-wide context: T cells, B-cell-depleted T cells, or PBMCs supplied cDNA or gDNA.

With V trimmed by 4 bases and J by 7 bases, 10 bases remained unmatched. The CDR3 spans 16 residues. The germline gives CDR1 SGHRS, CDR2 YFSETQ. Here immunoSEQ multiplex PCR was the method, and the copy in TCRdb shows in-frame clones only, minus some. The repertoire holds some 87,000 clones, with 70% to 90% as singletons. The sample was peripheral blood. This chain connects TRBV5-1 to TRBJ2-2, with TRBD2 matching over 10 bases. The receptor was derived from a human donor in a cohort sampled during active COVID-19. The CDR3 DNA follows: TGCGCCAGCAGCACCTTAGCGGGGGGCTCCTTCGGGGAGCTGTTTTTT. Protein: CASSTLAGGSFGELFF.